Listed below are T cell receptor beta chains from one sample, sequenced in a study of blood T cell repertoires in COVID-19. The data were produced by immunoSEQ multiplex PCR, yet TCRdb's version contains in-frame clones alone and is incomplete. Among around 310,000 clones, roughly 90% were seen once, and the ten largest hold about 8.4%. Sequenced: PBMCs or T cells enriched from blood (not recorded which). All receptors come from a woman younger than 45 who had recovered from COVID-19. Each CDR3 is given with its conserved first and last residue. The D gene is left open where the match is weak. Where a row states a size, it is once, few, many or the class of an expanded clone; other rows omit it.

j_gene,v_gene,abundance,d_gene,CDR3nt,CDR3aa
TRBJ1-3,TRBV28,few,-,TGTGCCAGCAGGCGCGCTAATTCTGGAAACACCATATATTTT,CASRRANSGNTIYF
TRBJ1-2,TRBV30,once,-,TGTGCCTGGTCCTTAGTTAATAACTATGGCTACACCTTC,CAWSLVNNYGYTF
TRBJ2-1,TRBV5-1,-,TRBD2,TGCGCCAGCAGCCCCCCCCTAGCGGGAGACAATGAGCAGTTCTTC,CASSPPLAGDNEQFF
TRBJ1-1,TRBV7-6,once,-,TGTGCCAGCATTGGAGTCAACACTGAAGCTTTCTTT,CASIGVNTEAFF
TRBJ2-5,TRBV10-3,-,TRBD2,TGTGCCATCAGTTCGAGACTAGCGGGAGAGGTAGAGACCCAGTACTTC,CAISSRLAGEVETQYF
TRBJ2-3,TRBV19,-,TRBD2,TGTGCCAGTAGCCCACTAGCGGCAAACACAGATACGCAGTATTTT,CASSPLAANTDTQYF
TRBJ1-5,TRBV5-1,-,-,TGCGCCAGCAGCTTGGACGGGTTTGGCAATCAGCCCCAGCATTTT,CASSLDGFGNQPQHF
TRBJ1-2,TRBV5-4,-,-,TGTGCCAGCAGCTTCGTCCAGGGCGATGGCTACACCTTC,CASSFVQGDGYTF
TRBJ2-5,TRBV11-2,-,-,TGTGCCAGCAGCTTCGTCGCGGGATCCACCCAAGAGACCCAGTACTTC,CASSFVAGSTQETQYF
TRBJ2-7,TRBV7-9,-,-,TGTGCCAGCAGCTTAGGAGGAGCTCTCTCCTACGAGCAGTACTTC,CASSLGGALSYEQYF
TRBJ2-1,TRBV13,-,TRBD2,TGTGCCAGCACCATGGGGCTACCTAGCGGTTACAATGAGCAGTTCTTC,CASTMGLPSGYNEQFF
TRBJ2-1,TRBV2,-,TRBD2,TGTGCCAGGGGAGCGGGAGGGCCCTACAATGAGCAGTTCTTC,CARGAGGPYNEQFF
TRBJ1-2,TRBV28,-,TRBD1,TGTGCCAGCAGTACAGGGACAGACATCTATAACTATGGCTACACCTTC,CASSTGTDIYNYGYTF
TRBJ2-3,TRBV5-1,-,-,TGCGCCAGCAGCTTGGCAAGCACAGATACGCAGTATTTT,CASSLASTDTQYF
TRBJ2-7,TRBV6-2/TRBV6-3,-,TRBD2,TGTGCCAGCAGTTCGCCTCGACGAAGACTAGCGGAGAACTACGAGCAGTACTTC,CASSSPRRRLAENYEQYF
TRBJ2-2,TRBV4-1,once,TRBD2,TGCGCCAGCAGCCCCTCGGGGCGCGGGAGTTTTTTGAGCGGGGAGCTGTTTTTT,CASSPSGRGSFLSGELFF
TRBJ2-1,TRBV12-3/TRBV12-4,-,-,TGTGCCAGCAGCCGACTAGGTTATGAGCAGTTCTTC,CASSRLGYEQFF
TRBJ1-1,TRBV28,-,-,TGTGCCAGCAGTCTGGGGGCCAACACTGAAGCTTTCTTT,CASSLGANTEAFF
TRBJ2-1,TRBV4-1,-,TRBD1,TGCGCCAGCAGCCAAACAGGGGGCGCAGATGGTGGGCAGTTCTTC,CASSQTGGADGGQFF
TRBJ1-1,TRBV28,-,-,TGTGCCAGCAGTTTTCTTTGGGGGGTTGGAACTGAAGCTTTCTTT,CASSFLWGVGTEAFF
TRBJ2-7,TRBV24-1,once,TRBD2,TGTGCCACCAGTGACCGTGCGGGAGACGAGCAGTACTTC,CATSDRAGDEQYF
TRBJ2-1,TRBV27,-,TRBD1,TGTGCCAGCAGTTCCAATGACAGGGTCGGTAACAATGAGCAGTTCTTC,CASSSNDRVGNNEQFF
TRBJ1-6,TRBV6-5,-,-,TGTGCCAGCAACGACAGGACGTATAATTCACCCCTCCACTTT,CASNDRTYNSPLHF
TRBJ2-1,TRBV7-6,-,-,TGTGCCAGCAGCTTAGGCAACGGGATGGGCTACAATGAGCAGTTCTTC,CASSLGNGMGYNEQFF
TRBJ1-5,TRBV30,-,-,TGTGCCTGGAGTGGAGGGGCGGGGGATAGCAATCAGCCCCAGCATTTT,CAWSGGAGDSNQPQHF
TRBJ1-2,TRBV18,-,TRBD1,TGTGCCAGCTCACCTGGACAGGGAGACGGCTACACCTTC,CASSPGQGDGYTF
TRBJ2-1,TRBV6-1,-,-,TGTGCCAGCAGTGAGTCCAGGGACAATGAGCAGTTCTTC,CASSESRDNEQFF
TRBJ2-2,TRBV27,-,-,TGTGCCAGCAGTCGACCTGGGAGCGGGGAGCTGTTTTTT,CASSRPGSGELFF
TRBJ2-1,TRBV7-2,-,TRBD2,TGTGCCAGCAGCCAAAGCGGGAGTCGCCGCAATGAGCAGTTCTTC,CASSQSGSRRNEQFF
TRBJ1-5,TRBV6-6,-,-,TGTGCCAGCACCTCCCAGGGTTTACAGCCCCAGCATTTT,CASTSQGLQPQHF
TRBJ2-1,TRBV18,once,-,TGTGCCAGCTCACCACAACAGGGCAATGAGCAGTTCTTC,CASSPQQGNEQFF
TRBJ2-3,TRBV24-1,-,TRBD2,TGTGCCACCGCCCTAGCGGGGGGCACAGATACGCAGTATTTT,CATALAGGTDTQYF
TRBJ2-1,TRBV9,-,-,TGTGCCAGCAGCGTAGGCATAGCCGTCCACAATGAGCAGTTCTTC,CASSVGIAVHNEQFF
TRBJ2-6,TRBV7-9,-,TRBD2,TGTGTCCCCGGCGGGAGGGCCTGGTCTGGGGCCAACGTCCTGACTTTC,CVPGGRAWSGANVLTF
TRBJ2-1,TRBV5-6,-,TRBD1,TGTGCCAGCATCTATACAGGGGTCAATGAGCAGTTCTTC,CASIYTGVNEQFF
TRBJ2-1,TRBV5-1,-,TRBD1,TGCGCCAGCAGTCGGGACAGGGTTGGGAAGGAGCAGTTCTTC,CASSRDRVGKEQFF
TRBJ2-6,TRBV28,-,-,TGTGCCAGCAGTTTATTCCTTCTAGGAGGGAGACAGAAAGCCTCTGGGGCCAACGTCCTGACTTTC,CASSLFLLGGRQKASGANVLTF
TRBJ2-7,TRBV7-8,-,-,TGTGCCAGCAGCTTATCAGCGGCGAGCTCCTACGAGCAGTACTTC,CASSLSAASSYEQYF
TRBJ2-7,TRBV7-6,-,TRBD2,TGTGCCAGCAGCTTAGCGGGCGGACTAGCGGGAGGGCCGTCGAACGAGCAGTACTTC,CASSLAGGLAGGPSNEQYF
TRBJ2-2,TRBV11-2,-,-,TGTGCCAGCAGCTTATATCTGGGGGCGGTTACCGGGGAGCTGTTTTTT,CASSLYLGAVTGELFF
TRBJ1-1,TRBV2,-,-,TGTGCCAGCAGTGAACGTTCTACACGGGACACTGAAGCTTTCTTT,CASSERSTRDTEAFF
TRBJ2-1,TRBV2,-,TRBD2,TGTGCCAGCAGTCGAAGGACTAGCGGGAGTATCGATGAGCAGTTCTTC,CASSRRTSGSIDEQFF
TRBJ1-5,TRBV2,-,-,TGTGCCAGCAGTACTCAGGGGATTGGCAATCAGCCCCAGCATTTT,CASSTQGIGNQPQHF
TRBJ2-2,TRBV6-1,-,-,TGTGCCAGCAGTGAAGCGGGGGCCGCCGGGGAGCTGTTTTTT,CASSEAGAAGELFF
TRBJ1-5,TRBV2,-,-,TGTGCCAGCAGTGAAGCGGGGGAGGGCGGCAATCAGCCCCAGCATTTT,CASSEAGEGGNQPQHF
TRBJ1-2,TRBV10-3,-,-,TGTGCCATCAGTGAGCCCGGCTATGGCTACACCTTC,CAISEPGYGYTF
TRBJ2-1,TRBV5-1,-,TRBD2,TGCGCCAGCAGCTTCGGTAGCGGGAGCTTGAATGAGCAGTTCTTC,CASSFGSGSLNEQFF
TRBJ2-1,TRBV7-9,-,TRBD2,TGTGCCAGCACCGAGGGGGCTAGCGGGAATCGAGAATACAATGAGCAGTTCTTC,CASTEGASGNREYNEQFF
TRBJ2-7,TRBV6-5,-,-,TGTGCCAGCAGTTACGGGACTTCCTACGAGCAGTACTTC,CASSYGTSYEQYF
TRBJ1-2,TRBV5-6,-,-,TGTGCCAGCAGCTTAGTACAGTATGGCTACACCTTC,CASSLVQYGYTF
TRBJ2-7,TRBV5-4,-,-,TGTGCCAGCAGCAGACCGGGACTGGAAACCTACGAGCAGTACTTC,CASSRPGLETYEQYF
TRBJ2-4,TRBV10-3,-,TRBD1,TGTGCCATCAGTGAGTCGGGACAGGGAACCAAAAACATTCAGTACTTC,CAISESGQGTKNIQYF
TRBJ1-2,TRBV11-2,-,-,TGTGCCAGCAGCTTAAACTCGGTCACAGACCATGGCTACACCTTC,CASSLNSVTDHGYTF
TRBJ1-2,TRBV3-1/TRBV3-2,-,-,TGTGCCAGCAGCCAACCTACAGCTAACTATGGCTACACCTTC,CASSQPTANYGYTF
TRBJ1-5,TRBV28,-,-,TGTGCCAGCAGTTTAGCGAGAAATAGCAATCAGCCCCAGCATTTT,CASSLARNSNQPQHF
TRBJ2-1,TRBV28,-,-,TGTGCCAGCAGTTTAAGGGGCAGGGGGGATGAGCAGTTCTTC,CASSLRGRGDEQFF
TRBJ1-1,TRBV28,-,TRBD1,TGTGCCAGCAGTGCCCAGGGACAGGGGAACACTGAAGCTTTCTTT,CASSAQGQGNTEAFF
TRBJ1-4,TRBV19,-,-,TGTGCCAGTAGTATCGGGACCCGGGAGGAAAAACTGTTTTTT,CASSIGTREEKLFF
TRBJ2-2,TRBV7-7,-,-,TGTGCTAGCAGCTTAGATAGGGGTAGCACCGGGGAGCTGTTTTTT,CASSLDRGSTGELFF